This record covers a single T cell receptor (beta chain). Its antigen is not known. TCRB sequencing was done at Survey resolution level. Method: immunoSEQ multiplex PCR; TCRdb's copy keeps in-frame clones and lacks some. The sample comprises 8,500 to 11,000 clones, 75% to 90% of which are singletons, and around 0.43% rests with the top ten. These data are taken from a study of follicular helper T cells after annual influenza vaccination. Findings and limits, study-wide: For non-cTfh compartments, undersampling could not be ruled out.

The time point is: 2015-2016 season, 7 days after influenza vaccination. This sequence originates from an adult who received the influenza vaccine. This specimen consisted of CXCR5- memory CD4+ T cells sorted from blood, obtained 7 days after influenza vaccination.

Written as DNA, the CDR3 is TGTGCCAGCAGCTGGGGCTCTGGGGCCAACGTCCTGACTTTC. It specifies CASSWGSGANVLTF. V and J are TRBV7-2 and TRBJ2-6; no clear D gene. The CDR3 is 14 amino acids. Germline CDR1 is SGHTA and CDR2 is FQGNSA. V was clipped by 4 bases and J by 0 bases, with 4 bases between them.